What follows is one TCR beta chain and its context. Its antigen remains unknown. The data originate from a study of Ad26.COV2.S vaccination and SARS-CoV-2 variants. The wider study: In the COV1001 trial, the donor was in the Ad26.COV2.S arm.

Using immunoSEQ multiplex PCR, the repertoire was profiled, and TCRdb retains in-frame clones only, with some absent. The sample holds approximately 400,000 clones, 80% to 90% seen once. Treatment meaning: around 19 received Ad26.COV2.S at low or high dose, single or two shots; a few received placebo; per-sample allocation not given. Specimen acquisition occurred on day 63 following the initial vaccine or placebo injection. Wuhan-strain spike was delivered by a replication-incompetent Ad26 vector. Regarding the study as a whole: Vaccine recipients showed a spike-specific TCR breadth that was higher than in placebo recipients. Analyses that measured TCR breadth and depth may have underestimated total T cell responses.

Germline V CDR1 and CDR2: MNHEY, SVGEGT. The trim removed 6 bases at V and 7 bases at J, leaving 9 bases unmatched. The CDR3 loop spans 15 amino acids. The chain links TRBV6-2 or TRBV6-3 to TRBJ2-1; 10 bases fit TRBD2. This TCR came from a person aged 18-65 years who received the Ad26.COV2.S COVID-19 vaccine or a placebo. Sequenced material: peripheral blood, taken in a trial of Ad26.COV2.S vaccine versus placebo. In DNA form, the CDR3 reads TGTGCCAGCAGCTGGAGCGGGAGGGAAGTAAATGAGCAGTTCTTC. Amino acid sequence: CASSWSGREVNEQFF.